The next 14 T cell receptor beta chains were all read from a single sample in a study of blood T cell repertoires in COVID-19. Some clones are missing from TCRdb's copy, which holds only in-frame ones; the method was immunoSEQ multiplex PCR. The table includes 130,000 or so clones, approximately 89% detected once. Sequencing was carried out using peripheral blood. All receptors come from a man aged 55 to 70 with active or convalescent COVID-19.

V is TRBV24-1 and J is TRBJ2-3, with TRBD2 identical over 8 bases. CDR3 length equals 16 residues. From germline, CDR1 is KGHDR and CDR2 SFDVKD. J lost 4 bases, V lost 4 bases, and 9 bases had no gene match. The CDR3 DNA follows: TGTGCCACCAGTGAGCCCAAAGCGGGAGCGGCAGATACGCAGTATTTT. Protein sequence: CATSEPKAGAADTQYF.

This clone was picked up one time. The chain uses TRBV11-2 and TRBJ1-2; tentative D call: TRBD1 (5 bases). Germline CDR1 reads SGHAT; CDR2 reads FQNNGV. Trimming took off 1 base at V and 6 bases at J, with 15 bases between the two ends. The CDR3 runs 15 residues. CDR3 protein: CASSLVAGSDHGYTF. The CDR3, as DNA: TGTGCCAGCAGCTTAGTCGCAGGGTCGGATCATGGCTACACCTTC. The whole variable domain, remainder taken from reference TRBV11-2 and TRBJ1-2, is EAGVAQSPRYKIIEKRQSVAFWCNPISGHATLYWYQQILGQGPKLLIQFQNNGVVDDSQLPKDRFSAERLKGVDSTLKIQPAKLEDSAVYLCASSLVAGSDHGYTFGSGTRLTVV.

The J gene is TRBJ1-3, the V gene TRBV28; TRBD1 might be the D (6 bases). CDR3 length: 15 amino acids. Germline CDR1 reads MDHEN; CDR2 reads SYDVKM. The V end was cut by 3 bases, the J end by 0 bases, with 9 bases between. CDR3 DNA: TGTGCCAGCAGTTTGGACAGTGCCTCTGGAAACACCATATATTTT. Amino acid sequence: CASSLDSASGNTIYF.

The chain carries TRBV3-1 (or the pseudogene TRBV3-2) and TRBJ1-3, with D uncertain. V shed 4 bases and J shed 7 bases, with 14 bases lying between them. CDR3 length: 14 residues. From germline, CDR1 is LGHDT and CDR2 YNNKEL (reference sequence). The CDR3 protein is CASSPRVSGNTIYF. The CDR3 coding sequence is TGTGCCAGCAGCCCTCGGGTTTCCGGGAACACCATATATTTT.

The genes are TRBV19 and TRBJ2-2; 7 bases line up with TRBD1. Germline V gene lookup returns CDR1 LNHDA and CDR2 SQIVND (reference sequence). J was trimmed by 2 bases and V by 4 bases; bases with no gene match: 7. This CDR3 has 16 amino acids. CDR3 DNA: TGTGCCAGTAGTACTCTAGACAGGGTTAACACCGGGGAGCTGTTTTTT. Amino acids: CASSTLDRVNTGELFF.

This clone was seen a handful of times. The J gene is TRBJ2-5, the V gene TRBV6-6, with 7 bases identical to TRBD2. With 4 bases clipped from V and 6 bases from J, the junction kept 8 bases outside the gene matches. The germline CDR1 and CDR2 sequences are MNHNY and SVGAGI (reference sequence). There are 14 residues in the CDR3. In nucleotides, the CDR3 is TGTGCCAGCAGTTCCCCTAGCGGAGGAAAGACCCAGTACTTC. This sequence encodes CASSSPSGGKTQYF.

This clone has just a few counts. This sequence joins TRBV5-6 and TRBJ2-7, with D possibly being TRBD1 (6 bases). The V gene's germline CDR1 is SGHDT and CDR2 YYEEEE. Between the trimmed V and J ends, which lost 4 bases and 4 bases, there was a span of 21 bases. The length of the CDR3 is 16 residues. CDR3 amino acids: CASSLLDRTPPYEQYF. Written as DNA, the CDR3 is TGTGCCAGCAGCCTACTAGACAGGACTCCCCCGTACGAGCAGTACTTC.

V and J are TRBV5-5 and TRBJ2-2, with D possibly being TRBD1 (6 bases). CDR1 and CDR2 (germline): SGHKS, YYEKEE (reference sequence). V lost 4 bases and J 7 bases, leaving 14 bases between the germline ends. There are 14 residues in the CDR3. The CDR3 loop is CASSPGGVSGELFF. The CDR3 bases are TGTGCCAGCAGCCCTGGGGGCGTTAGCGGGGAGCTGTTTTTT.

The chain combines TRBV6-5 with TRBJ1-5, with D possibly matching TRBD1 (5 bases). The V end lost 6 bases, the J end lost 8 bases, and 17 bases lay between the germline ends. The germline gives CDR1 MNHEY, CDR2 SVGAGI. This CDR3 contains 14 residues. The chain's CDR3 is CASSPQQGRKPQHF. The CDR3 DNA sequence: TGTGCCAGCAGCCCCCAGCAGGGTCGAAAGCCCCAGCATTTT.

This chain joins TRBV6-5 and TRBJ2-7; possibly TRBD2 for D (5 bases). Trimming removed 2 bases at V and 5 bases at J, with 13 bases between. The germline gives CDR1 MNHEY, CDR2 SVGAGI. The CDR3 spans 14 residues. The CDR3 here is CASSYGGSGNEQYF. Here the CDR3 DNA reads TGTGCCAGCAGTTACGGTGGGAGTGGAAACGAGCAGTACTTC.

This clone came up once. The chain couples TRBV2 to TRBJ1-3, with D possibly being TRBD1 (6 bases). Trimming left V 7 bases short and J 3 bases short, with 13 bases between. Germline CDR1 reads SNHLY; CDR2 reads FYNNEI. CDR3 length: 14 amino acids. CDR3 region: CASITGYYGNTIYF. CDR3 in DNA: TGTGCCAGCATCACAGGGTATTATGGAAACACCATATATTTT.

The rearrangement uses TRBV30 and TRBJ2-2; 7 nucleotides match TRBD1. Per germline, CDR1 GTSNPN and CDR2 SVGIG (reference sequence). The length of the CDR3 is 14 residues. Losses at the gene ends were 4 bases for V and 2 bases for J; bases not matched to a gene: 4. The CDR3 nucleotides are TGTGCCTGGACGAGGGGGCGAAACACCGGGGAGCTGTTTTTT. This gives the protein CAWTRGRNTGELFF.

The rearrangement links TRBV24-1 to TRBJ2-6; no clear D. Germline CDR1 is KGHDR and CDR2 is SFDVKD. With 3 bases removed from V and 7 bases from J, the gap between germline ends came to 12 bases. The CDR3 has 15 amino acids. CDR3 DNA: TGTGCCACCAGTGATCCCGTCCTAGGAGCCAACGTCCTGACTTTC. This sequence encodes CATSDPVLGANVLTF.

This chain links TRBV18 with TRBJ2-3, with 8 bases lining up with TRBD2. Germline V gene sequence: CDR1 KGHSH, CDR2 LQKENI. The CDR3 has 15 amino acids. Unmatched junction bases numbered 4, after V lost 1 base and J lost 4 bases. The CDR3 here is CASSPQRERPDTQYF. CDR3 bases: TGTGCCAGCTCACCACAGCGGGAGAGGCCAGATACGCAGTATTTT.